Below, 18 T cell receptor beta chains from the same sample are listed, as sequenced in a study of technical replicates of blood from a few donors. Sequenced by immunoSEQ multiplex PCR; TCRdb stores in-frame clones only, minus some. The repertoire has roughly 57,000 clones, around 96% of them found once; the top ten carry 3% to 3.5%. Sequenced material: PBMCs. The receptor source for this set is a human donor in good health. Some clones in this sample may be carry-over from other donors' samples.

This rearrangement joins TRBV5-1 to TRBJ2-7, with 12 bases fitting TRBD2. This CDR3 has 17 residues. Trimming removed 5 bases from V and 0 bases from J; junction bases left unmatched: 9. The germline V gene encodes CDR1 SGHRS and CDR2 YFSETQ. This CDR3 reads CASSQTPSGGVSYEQYF. DNA of the CDR3: TGCGCCAGCAGTCAGACCCCTAGCGGGGGGGTCTCCTACGAGCAGTACTTC.

The chain joins TRBV2 to TRBJ1-1, with TRBD1 matching 9 bases. V trimming: 9 bases; J trimming: 4 bases; junction bases outside the gene matches: 24. This CDR3 contains 19 residues. CDR1 SNHLY and CDR2 FYNNEI come from the germline V gene. CDR3 protein: CASLGSGAWTGVGVTEAFF. The CDR3 DNA is TGTGCCAGTCTAGGGTCGGGGGCGTGGACAGGGGTTGGCGTCACTGAAGCTTTCTTT.

J is TRBJ2-3 and V is TRBV7-8; tentative D call: TRBD1 (6 bases). V dropped 1 base and J dropped 5 bases, with 25 bases sitting between them. Per the germline V gene, CDR1 is SGHVS and CDR2 is FQNEAQ. This CDR3 comprises 19 residues. The CDR3 spells CASSLGAGALMGSRDTQYF. The CDR3 coding sequence is TGTGCCAGCAGCTTAGGGGCAGGGGCCTTGATGGGGTCGAGAGATACGCAGTATTTT.

The chain uses TRBV6-1 and TRBJ2-5; 9 nucleotides agree with TRBD1. Germline CDR1 is MNHNS and CDR2 is SASEGT. After removal of 4 bases from V and 7 bases from J, the junction contained 4 bases not matched to a gene. The CDR3 has 13 amino acids. In nucleotides, the CDR3 is TGTGCCAGCAGTGCAGACAGGGGGGGGACCCAGTACTTC. This sequence encodes CASSADRGGTQYF.

The chain has TRBV19 and TRBJ1-1, with D maybe TRBD1 (6 bases). The germline CDR1 and CDR2 sequences are LNHDA and SQIVND (reference sequence). The ends were cut back, 6 bases at V and 1 base at J, with 12 bases in the middle. This CDR3 is built from 14 residues. In DNA, the CDR3 is TGTGCCAGTAGCCAGGGGCCTGGGAACACTGAAGCTTTCTTT. Its translation is CASSQGPGNTEAFF. Together with reference TRBV19 and TRBJ1-1, the CDR3 gives the full variable domain: DGGITQSPKYLFRKEGQNVTLSCEQNLNHDAMYWYRQDPGQGLRLIYYSQIVNDFQKGDIAEGYSVSREKKESFPLTVTSAQKNPTAFYLCASSQGPGNTEAFFGQGTRLTVV.

The chain recombines TRBV9 with TRBJ2-5, with 11 bases aligning to TRBD2. This CDR3 contains 16 residues. CDR1 is SGDLS and CDR2 is YYNGEE in the germline V gene. J lost 5 bases, V lost 0 bases, and 6 bases had no gene match. The CDR3 DNA follows: TGTGCCAGCAGCGTAGTTTCACTAGCGGGAGTTGAGACCCAGTACTTC. Translated, it gives CASSVVSLAGVETQYF.

V gene TRBV4-3 combines with J gene TRBJ1-1; weak D call: TRBD1 (6 bases). This CDR3 is 16 amino acids long. V lost 0 bases, J lost 0 bases, and 11 bases lay in between. CDR1 and CDR2 from the germline V gene are LGHNA and YSLEER. This CDR3 reads CASSQDRGSLNTEAFF. In nucleotides, the CDR3 is TGCGCCAGCAGCCAAGATAGGGGGTCTCTGAACACTGAAGCTTTCTTT.

The chain has TRBV30 and TRBJ2-5, with TRBD2 matching 12 bases. Germline CDR1 GTSNPN, CDR2 SVGIG (reference sequence). CDR3 length: 20 residues. Unmatched junction bases numbered 19, after V lost 1 base and J lost 4 bases. The CDR3 loop is CAWSAQGLAGALGEGETQYF. CDR3 nucleotides: TGTGCCTGGAGTGCCCAGGGACTAGCGGGCGCCCTAGGCGAGGGAGAGACCCAGTACTTC.

The gene calls are TRBV30 and TRBJ2-3; 14 bases line up with TRBD2. The junction had 3 bases not matched to a gene; V was cut back by 3 bases and J by 4 bases. CDR1 and CDR2 from the germline V gene are GTSNPN and SVGIG (reference sequence). The CDR3 length is 15 residues. The CDR3 loop reads CAWSRLAGGSDTQYF. CDR3 sequence (DNA): TGTGCCTGGAGCCGACTAGCGGGAGGGTCAGATACGCAGTATTTT.

The chain links TRBV7-2 to TRBJ2-3; the D gene is possibly TRBD1 (5 bases). Trimming removed 6 bases from V and 5 bases from J, with 12 bases in between. The CDR3 runs 13 residues. Germline V gene lookup returns CDR1 SGHTA and CDR2 FQGNSA. The CDR3 protein is CASRKTGVDTQYF. In DNA, the CDR3 is TGTGCCAGCAGAAAAACAGGAGTAGATACGCAGTATTTT.

The chain links TRBV29-1 to TRBJ2-7; D is perhaps TRBD2 (6 bases). V was clipped by 7 bases and J by 3 bases, with 16 bases between them. This CDR3 is 13 amino acids long. The germline V gene encodes CDR1 SQVTM and CDR2 ANQGSEA. Here the CDR3 reads CSAEVSGFYEQYF. CDR3 bases: TGCAGCGCTGAGGTTAGCGGATTCTACGAGCAGTACTTC.

This clone appeared a single time. This rearrangement joins TRBV4-3 to TRBJ2-5; D gene ambiguous. Per germline, CDR1 LGHNA and CDR2 YSLEER. Trimming left V 0 bases short and J 5 bases short, with 13 bases between. The CDR3 loop spans 15 amino acids. The CDR3 spells CASSQDSYSSETQYF. The CDR3 DNA reads TGCGCCAGCAGCCAAGATTCGTATAGTTCGGAGACCCAGTACTTC.

The chain recombines TRBV5-1 with TRBJ2-4; 7 bases are shared with TRBD1. V dropped 0 bases and J dropped 3; count of bases not matched to a gene: 3. This CDR3 has 15 residues. CDR1 and CDR2 from the germline V gene are SGHRS and YFSETQ. The CDR3 is CASSLGQGDKNIQYF. CDR3 coding DNA: TGCGCCAGCAGCTTGGGACAGGGAGACAAAAACATTCAGTACTTC.

The chain employs TRBV4-3 and TRBJ1-2; no firm D call. Germline V gene lookup returns CDR1 LGHNA and CDR2 YSLEER. The CDR3 contains 16 residues. V was trimmed by 0 bases and J by 4 bases, leaving 15 bases between them. DNA for the CDR3: TGCGCCAGCAGCCAAGATTCCGGGTCTCCCAGCTATGGCTACACCTTC. Residues: CASSQDSGSPSYGYTF.

The V and J genes are TRBV7-3 and TRBJ2-3; 10 nucleotides match TRBD2. Germline trimming cut 5 bases from V and 4 bases from J; bases unmatched to any gene: 6. This CDR3 contains 15 residues. Germline V gene sequence: CDR1 SGHTA, CDR2 FQGTGA. The CDR3 DNA reads as TGTGCCAGCAGCCCCGGGACTAGCGCCGCAGATACGCAGTATTTT. Its translation is CASSPGTSAADTQYF.

The rearrangement uses TRBV7-3 and TRBJ2-3, with D perhaps TRBD2 (7 bases). Looked up from germline, CDR1 is SGHTA and CDR2 is FQGTGA. CDR3 size: 14 residues. V lost 0 bases and J 6 bases, leaving 10 bases between the germline ends. CDR3 sequence: CASSLTGGLDTQYF. DNA of the CDR3: TGTGCCAGCAGCTTAACCGGGGGGCTGGATACGCAGTATTTT.

The V and J genes are TRBV10-2 and TRBJ2-2, with 7 bases aligning to TRBD2. V was pared by 4 bases and J by 5 bases, with 7 bases of the junction left unmatched. The CDR3 totals 15 residues. Germline CDR1 WSHSY, CDR2 SAAADI. CDR3 DNA: TGCGCCAGCAGTGTTGCGGGAGTACTGACCGGGGAGCTGTTTTTT. Translation: CASSVAGVLTGELFF.

The chain employs TRBV7-3 and TRBJ1-1; perhaps TRBD1 as D (6 bases). Germline-derived CDR1 and CDR2 are SGHTA and FQGTGA. Trimming removed 7 bases at V and 3 bases at J, with 12 bases between. This CDR3 spans 13 amino acids. In DNA form, the CDR3 reads TGTGCCAGCACAGGGGCAAGGCACACTGAAGCTTTCTTT. Translated, it gives CASTGARHTEAFF.